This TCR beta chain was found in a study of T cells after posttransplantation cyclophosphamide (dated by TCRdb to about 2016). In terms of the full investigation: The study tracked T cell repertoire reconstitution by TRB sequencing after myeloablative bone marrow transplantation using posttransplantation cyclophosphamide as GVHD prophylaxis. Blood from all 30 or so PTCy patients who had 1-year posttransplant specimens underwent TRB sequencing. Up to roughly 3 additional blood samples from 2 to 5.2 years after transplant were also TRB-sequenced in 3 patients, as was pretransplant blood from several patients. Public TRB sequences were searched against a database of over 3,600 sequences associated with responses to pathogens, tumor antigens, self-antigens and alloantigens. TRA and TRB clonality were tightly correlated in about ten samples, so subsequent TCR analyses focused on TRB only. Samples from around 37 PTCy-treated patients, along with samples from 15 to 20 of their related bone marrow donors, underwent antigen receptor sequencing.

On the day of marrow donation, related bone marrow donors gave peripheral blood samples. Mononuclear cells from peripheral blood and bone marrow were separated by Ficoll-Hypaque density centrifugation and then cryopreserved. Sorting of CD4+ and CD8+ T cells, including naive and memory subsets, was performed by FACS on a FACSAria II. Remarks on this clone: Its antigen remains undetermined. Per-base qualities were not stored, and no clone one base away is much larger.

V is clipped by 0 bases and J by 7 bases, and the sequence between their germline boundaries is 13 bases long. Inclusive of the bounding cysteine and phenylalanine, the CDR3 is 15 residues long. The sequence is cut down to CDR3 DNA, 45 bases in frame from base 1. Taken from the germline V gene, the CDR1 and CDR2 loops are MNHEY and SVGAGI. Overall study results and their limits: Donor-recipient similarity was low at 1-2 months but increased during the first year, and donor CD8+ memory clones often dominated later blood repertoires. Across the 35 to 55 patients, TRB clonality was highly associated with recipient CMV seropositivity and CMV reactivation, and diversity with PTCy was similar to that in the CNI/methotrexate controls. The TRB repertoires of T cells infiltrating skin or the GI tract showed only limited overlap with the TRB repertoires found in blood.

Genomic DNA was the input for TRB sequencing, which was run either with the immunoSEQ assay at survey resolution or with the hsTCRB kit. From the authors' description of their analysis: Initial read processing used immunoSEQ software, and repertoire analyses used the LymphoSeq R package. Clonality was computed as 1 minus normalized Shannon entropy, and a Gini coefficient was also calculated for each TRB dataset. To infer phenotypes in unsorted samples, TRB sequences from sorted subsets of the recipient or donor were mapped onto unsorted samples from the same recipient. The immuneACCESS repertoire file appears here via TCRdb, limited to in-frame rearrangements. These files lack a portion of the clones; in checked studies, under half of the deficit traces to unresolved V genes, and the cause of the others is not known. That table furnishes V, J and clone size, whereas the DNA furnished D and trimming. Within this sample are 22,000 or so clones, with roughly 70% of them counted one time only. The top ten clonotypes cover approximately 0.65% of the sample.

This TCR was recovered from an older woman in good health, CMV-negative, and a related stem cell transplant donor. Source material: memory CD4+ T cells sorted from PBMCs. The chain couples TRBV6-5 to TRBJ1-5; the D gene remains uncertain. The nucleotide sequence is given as TGTGCCAGCAGTTACTCTCGGGGAACGGGGCAGCCCCAGCATTTT. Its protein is CASSYSRGTGQPQHF.